This entry concerns a single TCR beta chain. The use of a sample-barcoded 5' primer and a J-beta primer mix characterized a second PCR of roughly 7 to 12 cycles. TCRdb analysed the 5' RACE reads with MiXCR anew, one entry per CDR3 protein. In the table there are over 750,000 distinct CDR3 sequences, 20% to 25% of which are singletons. The sample is drawn from a study of blood T cells in healthy people across ages. These data also formed part of another study, on T cells of mothers and their children. As reported in that work: The yield was over 9 million TCR beta CDR3 reads from each mother and 2.5 million to 3.5 million from each child.

The source of this sequence is a boy younger than 18 in good health. Sequenced input: blood.

The CDR3 loop is CASRSTSGNRGGNEQFF. In DNA, the CDR3 is TGTGCCAGCAGATCGACTAGCGGAAACAGAGGTGGTAATGAGCAGTTCTTC. The genes are TRBV28 and TRBJ2-5; 9 nucleotides line up with TRBD2. The end of the DNA aligns better with TRBJ2-1, so the J call may be wrong. The germline gives CDR1 MDHEN, CDR2 SYDVKM. CDR3 length: 17 amino acids.